This is a list of T cell receptor beta chains from one sample in a study of CD8 T cells in Susac syndrome. MiXCR, applied by TCRdb to the immunoSEQ multiplex PCR reads, yields one record per CDR3 protein. The data hold fewer than 85,000 distinct CDR3 sequences, with approximately 93% observed a single time. The sample taken for sequencing was CD8+ T cells from PBMCs. The receptors shown here come from a human donor with Susac syndrome. CDR3s include the opening cysteine and the closing phenylalanine or tryptophan. D genes are given only for firm matches. Rows give clone size only sometimes, using once, few, many, or a class for an expanded clone.

12	NA	TRBV9	NA	TRBJ1-2	CASSLRGGSYTF
12	NA	TRBV14	few	TRBJ2-7	CASSGVSYEQYF
14	NA	TRBV27	NA	TRBJ2-7	CASSLGWGSIEQYF
14	NA	TRBV3-1	NA	TRBJ2-1	CASRRDRLEDEQFF
12	NA	TRBV7-6	NA	TRBJ1-6	CASGKYNSPLHF
12	NA	TRBV13	NA	TRBJ2-7	CASSFLTGEQYF
12	NA	TRBV5-1	NA	TRBJ1-1	CASSSKNTEAFF
12	TRBD1	TRBV10-3	NA	TRBJ1-1	CATRQGNTEAFF
11	NA	TRBV28	NA	TRBJ1-2	CASSKGDGYTF
15	TRBD1	TRBV9	NA	TRBJ2-1	CASSASGTAYNEQFF
12	NA	TRBV24-1	once	TRBJ1-2	CATSDGGYGYTF
16	NA	TRBV25-1	NA	TRBJ2-7	CASSEYLESTKGEQYF
16	NA	TRBV7-9	NA	TRBJ2-2	CASSSPGRGNTGELFF
14	NA	TRBV27	once	TRBJ2-3	CASSPSGTPSSQYF
13	TRBD1	TRBV5-4	NA	TRBJ2-7	CASSWDSSYEQYF
15	TRBD1	TRBV9	NA	TRBJ2-5	CASSPDRGWQETQYF
16	TRBD1	TRBV19	NA	TRBJ1-5	CASSIGGDSYNQPQHF
12	NA	TRBV20-1	NA	TRBJ1-1	CSATDTNTEAFF
16	NA	TRBV7-9	NA	TRBJ2-6	CASSQRGSSGANVLTF
13	NA	TRBV6-1	once	TRBJ1-2	CASSARVFYGYTF
15	NA	TRBV5-1	NA	TRBJ1-1	CASSLVGAGNTEAFF
19	TRBD2	TRBV2	NA	TRBJ2-5	CASLGVAGREKSRQETQYF
12	NA	TRBV7-3	NA	TRBJ2-2	CASSHNTGELFF
13	NA	TRBV7-2	NA	TRBJ2-3	CASSLIGGDTQYF
15	NA	TRBV15	NA	TRBJ2-3	CATSRDRQGADTQYF
18	TRBD2	TRBV28	NA	TRBJ2-7	CASSFPTTRLAGGNEQYF
15	NA	TRBV27	once	TRBJ2-1	CASSLTGVTYNEQFF
13	NA	TRBV29-1	NA	TRBJ1-1	CSVEWQTNTEAFF
17	NA	TRBV20-1	NA	TRBJ2-6	CSARDRTRGSGANVLTF
13	NA	TRBV2	NA	TRBJ1-2	CASSGRGADGYTF
15	TRBD2	TRBV4-3	NA	TRBJ2-1	CASSQDRGGRNEQFF
15	NA	TRBV25-1	NA	TRBJ2-7	CASTRDSPGSYEQYF
12	TRBD1	TRBV7-9	NA	TRBJ2-7	CASGTVSYEQYF
19	NA	TRBV5-1	NA	TRBJ2-6	CASSYALRGADSGANVLTF
12	NA	TRBV27	once	TRBJ1-1	CASSRWGTEAFF
13	NA	TRBV18	few	TRBJ2-7	CASSPRDNYEQYF
14	NA	TRBV6-5	few	TRBJ2-7	CASSRRDPMYEQYF
15	TRBD1	TRBV7-2	NA	TRBJ2-5	CASSLTGTGRETQYF
11	NA	TRBV29-1	NA	TRBJ1-2	CSVIGGGGYTF
14	NA	TRBV9	NA	TRBJ2-4	CASSPHEAKNIQYF
15	TRBD1	TRBV5-1	NA	TRBJ1-1	CASSYGTGQNTEAFF
14	NA	TRBV4-1	NA	TRBJ1-4	CASSQEPGIEKLFF
13	TRBD1	TRBV12-3/TRBV12-4	NA	TRBJ1-1	CASSTGVLTEAFF
13	TRBD2	TRBV13	NA	TRBJ2-7	CASSKRGLYEQYF
14	NA	TRBV6-1	few	TRBJ1-1	CASRKDNENTEAFF
13	NA	TRBV7-2	NA	TRBJ1-1	CASSLVTVHEAFF
14	NA	TRBV9	NA	TRBJ2-7	CASSGGDWGGGEYF
12	NA	TRBV20-1	NA	TRBJ2-7	CSARAGTTEQYF
11	NA	TRBV11-2	NA	TRBJ2-2	CARLEAGELFF